The TCR beta chain under discussion was sequenced for a study of T cells in Graves' hyperthyroidism and ophthalmopathy. Study observations and caveats: A median 6.5 months before onset, the model predicted ophthalmopathy. Peripheral blood also featured most of the thyroid clonotypes expanded above 0.001.

RNA transcripts were the template for amplifying TCR beta CDR3 regions. First-round RT-PCR with HTBI primers amplified the TCR CDR3 region. One entry per CDR3 protein, called by TCRdb with MiXCR from the multiplex PCR reads. The sample includes about 600,000 distinct CDR3 sequences, 12% to 15% of them seen just once. Ophthalmopathy in the patients scored at least 3 on Clinical Activity Score and at least 4 on NOSPECS grade, lasting under 3 months. PBMCs came from 9 to 10 ml fresh peripheral blood. As concerns this clonotype: Its antigen is unknown.

The receptor was isolated from a young woman with Graves' ophthalmopathy. Sequenced: blood.

The CDR3 bases are TGTGCCATCAAAGAGGACAGGGGATACAATGAGCAGTTCTTC. It codes for CAIKEDRGYNEQFF. The V and J genes are TRBV10-3 and TRBJ2-1; TRBD1 matches 9 bases. This CDR3 comprises 14 residues. Germline V gene lookup returns CDR1 ENHRY and CDR2 SYGVKD. J gave up 4 bases and V 7 bases, and 5 bases lay outside the gene matches.